This TCR beta chain was sequenced in a study of blood T cells in healthy people across ages. The V and J ends lost 7 bases and 5 bases respectively, with 18 bases between them. Germline V lookup: CDR1 KGHSH, CDR2 LQKENI. The CDR3 is made up of 14 amino acids. PCR was performed a second time for about 6 to 12 cycles using a sample-barcoded 5' primer and a J-beta primer mix. TCRdb independently ran MiXCR on the 5' RACE reads; one entry per CDR3 protein. The data contain 650,000 to 1,000,000 distinct CDR3 sequences, under 40% of them singletons. The chain carries TRBV18 and TRBJ2-7; D possibly corresponds to TRBD2 (6 bases). The sequenced sample consisted of blood. This sequence was found in a man between 18 and 35 years old in good health. This chain's CDR3 is CASFPSGGTDEQYF. CDR3 nucleotides: TGTGCCAGCTTCCCTTCCGGGGGAACCGACGAGCAGTACTTC.